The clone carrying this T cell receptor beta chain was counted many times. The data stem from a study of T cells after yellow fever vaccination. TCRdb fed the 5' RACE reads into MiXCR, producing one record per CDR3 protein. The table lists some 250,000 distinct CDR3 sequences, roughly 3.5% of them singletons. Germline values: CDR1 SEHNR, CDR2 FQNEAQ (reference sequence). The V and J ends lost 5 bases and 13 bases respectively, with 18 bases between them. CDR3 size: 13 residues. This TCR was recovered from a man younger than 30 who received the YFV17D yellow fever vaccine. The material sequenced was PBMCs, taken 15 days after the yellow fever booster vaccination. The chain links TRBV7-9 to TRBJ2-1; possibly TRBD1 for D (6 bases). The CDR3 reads CASSVSGVRTQFF. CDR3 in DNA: TGTGCCAGCAGCGTTTCAGGGGTCCGTACCCAGTTCTTC.